A selection of T cell receptor beta chains follows, all from one sample in a study of blood T cell repertoires in COVID-19. Sequencing was performed with immunoSEQ multiplex PCR; in TCRdb, only in-frame clones are kept and a portion is missing. The sample consists of some 140,000 clones, around 84% of them appearing once. Sequenced sample: peripheral blood. All receptors come from a man older than 75 with acute or convalescent COVID-19. CDR3s include the opening cysteine and the closing phenylalanine or tryptophan. D genes are given only for firm matches. Only some rows state a clone size, as once, few, many or a class for expanded clones.

j_gene,d_gene,abundance,v_gene,len,CDR3aa,CDR3nt
TRBJ1-1,.,.,TRBV15,16,CATSRDSTGWDTEAFF,TGTGCCACCAGCAGAGACTCGACGGGGTGGGACACTGAAGCTTTCTTT
TRBJ1-1,.,few,TRBV12-3/TRBV12-4,13,CASSLQSGAEAFF,TGTGCCAGCAGTTTACAGTCCGGGGCTGAAGCTTTCTTT
TRBJ2-4,.,once,TRBV5-1,12,CASSEPGDIQYF,TGCGCCAGCAGCGAGCCGGGGGACATTCAGTACTTC
TRBJ2-1,.,.,TRBV6-1,15,CASSEAVDRYNEQFF,TGTGCCAGCAGTGAAGCTGTGGACAGATACAATGAGCAGTTCTTC
TRBJ1-1,.,.,TRBV12-3/TRBV12-4,13,CASSLFRGTEAFF,TGTGCCAGCAGTTTATTTAGGGGGACTGAAGCTTTCTTT
TRBJ2-1,TRBD2,.,TRBV4-2,15,CASSQDRGGYNEQFF,TGTGCCAGCAGCCAAGATCGGGGGGGCTACAATGAGCAGTTCTTC
TRBJ2-2,.,.,TRBV28,14,CASKTSPNTGELFF,TGTGCCAGTAAGACAAGCCCTAACACCGGGGAGCTGTTTTTT
TRBJ2-2,.,.,TRBV5-1,16,CASSVSGTRATGELFF,TGCGCCAGCAGCGTATCCGGGACAAGGGCCACCGGGGAGCTGTTTTTT
TRBJ2-7,TRBD2,.,TRBV7-8,20,CASSLLLSGGGATFHLEQYF,TGTGCCAGCAGCTTACTACTTTCCGGCGGGGGGGCCACTTTTCATCTCGAGCAGTACTTC
TRBJ2-7,TRBD1,few,TRBV11-3,16,CASSAADRRSSYEQYF,TGTGCCAGCAGCGCGGCGGACAGGCGTTCTTCCTACGAGCAGTACTTC
TRBJ1-2,.,.,TRBV2,14,CASSDRVAGDGYTF,TGTGCCAGCAGTGATAGGGTTGCAGGGGACGGCTACACCTTC
TRBJ1-1,TRBD1,.,TRBV10-3,17,CAISESWQGAGMTEAFF,TGTGCCATCAGTGAGTCATGGCAGGGGGCGGGTATGACTGAAGCTTTCTTT
TRBJ1-2,.,few,TRBV2,13,CASSGQGFDGYTF,TGTGCCAGCAGTGGGCAGGGTTTCGATGGCTACACCTTC
TRBJ2-3,.,.,TRBV28,14,CASRNSVGVDTQYF,TGTGCCAGCCGAAATTCTGTAGGGGTAGATACGCAGTATTTT
TRBJ1-1,TRBD1,few,TRBV30,11,CAGQGYTEAFF,TGTGCCGGACAGGGTTACACTGAAGCTTTCTTT
TRBJ2-1,.,.,TRBV11-1,13,CASSSQDYNEQFF,TGTGCCAGCAGCTCACAGGACTACAATGAGCAGTTCTTC
TRBJ1-3,.,few,TRBV4-3,14,CASSQGAGGNTIYF,TGCGCCAGCAGCCAAGGGGCGGGGGGAAACACCATATATTTT
TRBJ2-7,.,few,TRBV18,19,CASSPRAGRADRDSYEQYF,TGTGCCAGCTCACCACGGGCGGGAAGAGCTGACCGGGACTCCTACGAGCAGTACTTC
TRBJ2-2,TRBD1,.,TRBV5-1,14,CASSGGQGNGELFF,TGCGCCAGCAGCGGGGGACAGGGGAACGGGGAGCTGTTTTTT
TRBJ2-2,TRBD1,.,TRBV5-1,13,CASTKTGVGELFF,TGCGCCAGCACCAAGACAGGGGTCGGGGAGCTGTTTTTT
TRBJ1-4,.,.,TRBV19,16,CASIRVGSATNEKLFF,TGTGCCAGTATTCGGGTCGGGTCCGCAACTAATGAAAAACTGTTTTTT
TRBJ2-5,.,.,TRBV11-3,15,CASSLGGTAQETQYF,TGTGCCAGCAGCTTAGGCGGGACAGCGCAAGAGACCCAGTACTTC
TRBJ2-2,TRBD2,.,TRBV9,15,CASSVVSSGTGELFF,TGTGCCAGCAGCGTAGTGTCTAGCGGCACCGGGGAGCTGTTTTTT
TRBJ1-1,.,few,TRBV28,13,CASSNGQNTEAFF,TGTGCCAGCAGTAATGGACAGAACACTGAAGCTTTCTTT
TRBJ2-3,TRBD2,.,TRBV4-1,17,CASSQTTGGAQQNTQYF,TGCGCCAGCAGTCAGACAACCGGGGGGGCCCAGCAAAATACGCAGTATTTT
TRBJ1-2,TRBD1,once,TRBV11-3,14,CASSQLQGVEGYTF,TGTGCCAGCAGCCAACTCCAGGGGGTAGAAGGCTACACCTTC
TRBJ2-7,.,few,TRBV7-9,17,CASSLFPGESSTYEQYF,TGTGCCAGCAGCTTATTTCCAGGGGAGTCAAGCACCTACGAGCAGTACTTC
TRBJ2-3,TRBD1,few,TRBV3-1/TRBV3-2,15,CASSQGGQAGHTQYF,TGTGCCAGCAGCCAAGGGGGACAGGCAGGACATACGCAGTATTTT
TRBJ2-1,.,.,TRBV19,14,CASSIAGVSNEQFF,TGTGCCAGTAGTATAGCGGGGGTATCGAATGAGCAGTTCTTC
TRBJ1-1,TRBD1,.,TRBV5-1,15,CASSQAGQANTEAFF,TGCGCCAGCAGCCAAGCCGGACAGGCGAACACTGAAGCTTTCTTT